This T cell receptor (beta chain) was profiled in a study of vaccination and CD4 T cells after COVID-19. Treatment: roughly ten-day PBMC culture with coronavirus spike peptide pools or control peptides (ViraFEST assay). Antigen-specific T cell expansion with peptide pools preceded TCR sequencing in the ViraFEST approach. Germline V gene lookup returns CDR1 LNHNV and CDR2 YYDKDF (reference sequence). The CDR3 sequence is 12 residues long. Deletions cut 2 bases from V and 4 bases from J, with 2 bases between. Study-wide results and caveats: The appearance of a median about 86% of reactive clones in convalescent patients occurred only post-vaccination.

Points on this clonotype: Its antigen is unknown.

With the Oncomine TCR Beta short-read assay, DNA from cultured CD4+ T cells was sequenced. TCRdb independently ran MiXCR on the PCR reads; one entry per CDR3 protein. The sample lists 15,000 to 19,000 distinct CDR3 sequences; about 38% were seen once. Input material: cultured CD4+ T cells from blood. The TCR comes from a human donor with COVID-19. This chain joins TRBV15 and TRBJ1-4; D remains unclear. The CDR3 nucleotides read TGTGCCACCAGCAGATATAATGAAAAACTGTTTTTT. Translating gives CATSRYNEKLFF.